This entry describes one TCR beta chain. This clone was detected only once. Which antigen it targets is not known. Base qualities were left out, and no much larger clone turns up one base away. The cohort comprised some 700 healthy bone marrow donors. Cohort members were all nominally healthy when sampled, although unrecorded immune exposures were likely present. Of the 690 or so cohort members, more than 250 had a positive CMV serostatus and about 400 had a negative one, while no CMV serostatus was recorded for the donor. Every donor gave a peripheral blood sample, and the peripheral blood mononuclear cells from that sample were used for TCR beta sequencing. The Qiagen DNeasy Blood Extraction Kit was used to extract genomic DNA from the blood cell samples. This sample is drawn from a study of cytomegalovirus exposure and HLA in healthy donors (dated by TCRdb to about 2017). Some background on the complete study: In an earlier analysis of roughly 500 of the donors, 276 Gb of sequence data and 100 million or so unique TCR beta sequences from roughly 190 million T cells were reported. The study aimed to test whether signatures of past pathogen exposure could be identified by cataloging public T cell receptors. Among roughly 400 genotyped donors of the cohort, an average of roughly 230,000 unique TCR beta nucleotide sequences was sequenced per donor, of which about 20% were non-productive. A separate validation cohort of 100 to 150 different subjects was used in addition to the roughly 720-subject first cohort. Donor age, sex, ethnicity and CMV serostatus were compiled alongside the repertoire data. The later analysis used no new phenotypic data to find candidate immune exposures, relying instead on TCR beta sequences and their occurrence across donors. Typing coverage differed by locus: A, B, C, DRB1 and DQB1 were typed in roughly 620-630 donors, DQA1 in about 510, DPA1 in 600 to 610, and DPB1 in 450 to 490. To decide whether each TCR beta V gene segment behaved as functional or pseudogenic, an earlier analysis of 587 of the donors relied on high-throughput TCR beta sequencing. All discovery cohort repertoires had been generated using a single sequencing platform. Genome-wide SNP genotypes for about 65% of the 666 donors were used in a later genetic analysis, which treated that subset as a discovery cohort. HLA typing covered class I and class II loci at four-digit resolution. The T cell repertoires of several hundred subjects were profiled by immunosequencing and related to cytomegalovirus serostatus. Of the roughly 420 genotyped donors, 75% to 85% were placed in the genetic ancestry cluster associated with self-reported Caucasian donors. Roughly five DR-DQ haplotypes were treated as single units for association and clustering because of strong linkage in the cohort. High-throughput TCR immunosequencing, statistical association of individual TCRs with disease status, and machine learning were combined to predict cytomegalovirus infection status. Approximately 300 gigabases of sequencing data and 78 million or so unique TCR sequences were included in an early release covering around 650 HLA-typed donors. In a later analysis, previously published TCR beta repertoires from fewer than 750 donors were re-analyzed and high-resolution HLA genotyping was added so that TCR occurrence patterns could be studied.

Study-wide conclusions, independent of this receptor: A later analysis reported that several top co-occurrence clusters appeared linked to parvovirus B19, influenza, CMV and Epstein-Barr virus. In a later analysis, HLA-associated TCR beta chains were found to be more clonally expanded and to have lower generation probabilities than equally common non-associated chains. Most TCR sequences were observed very rarely across donors, whereas some public TCRs were present in many individuals. When HLA alleles, especially DR and DQ, strongly co-occurred, TCR associations were difficult to assign to individual alleles. The presence/absence analyses assumed that sequencing depth was roughly uniform across donors, and that assumption may not be true. Cytomegalovirus status was reported to be diagnosed by the classifier with high specificity and sensitivity in both the original and validation cohorts. This cohort had only TCR beta chains sequenced, and the lack of alpha or paired-chain data limited which features could be detected. According to a later genetic analysis, donors in an Asian-associated ancestry cluster had fewer N-insertions in productive TCRs than the roughly 660-donor mean. According to the authors, the approach could potentially be generalized to other disease states and immunological phenotypes. Linkage disequilibrium might explain the correlated functional status among segregating V segments, but an unknown experimental factor could not be excluded. According to a later analysis, TCR association rates differed among HLA loci, with DRB1 alleles showing the most associated TCRs and HLA-C alleles showing the fewest. V-gene and J-gene trimming of TCR beta chains was associated with a missense DCLRE1C variant in a later genetic analysis, and the association was replicated in an independent cohort. A group of highly shared sequence variants was considered likely to be a technical artifact of the sequencing pipeline. Because counts were too low, more than 15 rarely observed V segments, including chromosome 9 orphons, were left out of the earlier analysis of several hundred of the donors. The study listed 170 or so TCR beta chains as associated with cytomegalovirus. In a later analysis, some 17,000 TCR beta sequences were associated with specific HLA alleles at a false discovery rate of 0.05. A few of the identified cytomegalovirus-associated TCR beta chains were confirmed in vitro to be specific for cytomegalovirus antigens. In an earlier analysis of over 550 of the donors, most TCR beta V segments were observed in productive rearrangements about 87% or about 30% of the time, broadly matching IMGT annotations. In a later analysis, most CMV-associated TCR beta chains were found to appear HLA-restricted, with HLA associations seemingly driven largely by CMV exposure. The only immune exposure information available for the cohort was CMV serostatus. Because HLA typing was unavailable for some donors at each locus, only the typed subset was used in association tests. A further reported finding was that TCR beta sequences accurately predicted the HLA-A and HLA-B alleles for most subjects in the first cohort.

Library preparation used the immunoSEQ multiplex PCR assay. For the multiplex PCR, a mixture combining 60 forward primers for TCR Vbeta segments and 13 reverse primers for TCR Jbeta segments was used. Amplification of the CDR3 region of rearranged TCR beta genes was performed with a multiplex PCR assay on genomic DNA. Amplified TCR beta libraries were sequenced as 87-base-pair reads on the Illumina HiSeq System. The original methods were these. A later analysis tallied 80 million to 95 million unique TCR beta chains across the 666 repertoires, and approximately 11 million of those chains were shared by two or more donors. Raw reads were error-corrected and collapsed into unique sequences by a nearest-neighbor algorithm in which closely related sequences were merged to remove PCR and sequencing errors. To assign V, D and J gene segments, CDR3 sequences were aligned to IMGT reference sequences. For a sequence to be retained, a match of at least six nucleotides was required to both a V gene segment and a J gene segment. Rearrangements were called productive when the CDR3 lacked stop codons and stayed in frame with V and J; all others were non-productive. Following IMGT convention, CDR3 was defined as the stretch from the second conserved V-encoded cysteine up to the conserved J-encoded phenylalanine. The earlier analysis of about 530 of the donors excluded any sequence lacking an unambiguous match to a single V gene segment. In an earlier analysis of 450 to 700 of the donors, V segments were called functional above 56.7% productive rearrangements and were called segregating when the between-donor standard deviation exceeded 5%. A statistical classification framework was built to diagnose cytomegalovirus status from the catalog of TCR beta chain sequences. In a later analysis, V and J genes were assigned by comparing TCR nucleotide sequences against IMGT/GENE-DB human TR gene sequences. Using the TCRdist pipeline, a later analysis assigned CDR3 sequences along with most-parsimonious VDJ recombination scenarios. In a later analysis, each TCR beta chain was defined by its CDR3 amino acid sequence together with its V-gene family, and reads without a unique V-gene family were excluded. To address suspected cross-contamination and a sequencing artifact, a later analysis removed some 620 highly shared, low-generation-probability nucleotide sequences. In a later analysis, a clonal expansion index was calculated for each public chain from normalized within-repertoire ranks of inferred template counts. Generation probabilities in a later analysis came from a VDJ recombination model fitted to out-of-frame rearrangements, and those results were checked against IGoR. A later analysis scored TCR-TCR, TCR-HLA and TCR-CMV co-occurrence with hypergeometric tests, applying a repertoire-size bias correction to TCR pairs. A later analysis estimated false discovery rates by permuting HLA or CMV assignments 20 times. In a later analysis, co-occurring TCRs were grouped using DBSCAN, with TCRdist sequence similarity added in when clustering inside HLA-allele-positive subsets. Repertoires with fewer than 30,000 or more than 120,000 public chains were left out of co-occurrence clustering, as were several repertoires with anomalous nucleotide sharing. In its TCRdb copy, this immuneACCESS table keeps in-frame sequences only and misses some clones. Where compared with another copy, unresolved V genes explain less than half of these, and the others have no known cause. The DNA gave D and trimming, while V, J and clone size come from that table. For this sample the table gives about 130,000 clones, of which around 73% were detected only once. The ten top clones hold roughly 2.7% of the sample.

The sequencing input was PBMCs. This TCR was recovered from a human donor in good health.

This receptor has the CDR3 CAWSEGVLHF. The nucleotide sequence reads as follows: TGTGCCTGGAGTGAAGGGGTACTCCACTTT. The V gene is TRBV30 and the J gene is TRBJ1-6, and TRBD1 may be the D gene, going by 5 matching bases. V and J lose 1 base and 16 bases, and a span of 8 bases separates them. Spanning cysteine to phenylalanine, the CDR3 consists of 10 amino acids. Of all the DNA, just the CDR3 is kept, 30 bases in frame from base 1. From the germline V gene (reference sequence), CDR1 is GTSNPN and CDR2 is SVGIG.